Sequencing of this T cell receptor (beta chain) was carried out in a study of T cells in Graves' hyperthyroidism and ophthalmopathy. Germline V CDR1 and CDR2: DFQATT, SNEGSKA (reference sequence). CDR3 length equals 15 residues. With 6 bases clipped from V and 1 base from J, the junction kept 10 bases outside the gene matches. This clonotype was detected only once. The investigators amplified TCR beta CDR3 regions from RNA transcripts. The study used the HTBI primer set for a first-round RT-PCR of the TCR CDR3. TCRdb reprocessed the multiplex PCR reads via MiXCR and lists one record per CDR3 protein. The sample contains 150,000 or so distinct CDR3 sequences, more than 20% of which appear only once.

Sequenced: blood. The chain combines TRBV20-1 with TRBJ2-5; TRBD1 matches 8 bases. This receptor was identified in a woman between 45 and 65 years old with Graves' hyperthyroidism that later progressed to Graves' ophthalmopathy. CDR3 residues: CSAGETGTGQETQYF. Written as DNA, the CDR3 is TGCAGTGCGGGGGAGACTGGGACAGGCCAAGAGACCCAGTACTTC.